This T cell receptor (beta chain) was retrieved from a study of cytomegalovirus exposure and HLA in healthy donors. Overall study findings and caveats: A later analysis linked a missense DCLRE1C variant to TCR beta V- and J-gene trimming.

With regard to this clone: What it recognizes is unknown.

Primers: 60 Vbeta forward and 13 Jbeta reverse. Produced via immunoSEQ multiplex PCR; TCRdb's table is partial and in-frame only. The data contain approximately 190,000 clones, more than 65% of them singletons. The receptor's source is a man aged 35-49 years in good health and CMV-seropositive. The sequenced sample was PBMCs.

Here the CDR3 DNA reads TGTGCCAGCAGCCGAAGACTAGCGGATGCCGTTGAGCAGTTCTTC. Amino acid sequence: CASSRRLADAVEQFF. V usage is TRBV5-4 and J usage is TRBJ2-1; 9 positions match TRBD2. Unmatched junction bases numbered 11, after V lost 4 bases and J lost 9 bases. Germline CDR1 SGHNT, CDR2 YYREEE (reference sequence). This CDR3 contains 15 residues.